Below are 32 T cell receptor beta chains sequenced from a single sample in a study of blood T cell repertoires in COVID-19. Produced via immunoSEQ multiplex PCR; TCRdb's table is partial and in-frame only. The data contain around 400,000 clones, roughly 86% of them singletons. Sequenced input: peripheral blood. The source of these receptors is a woman between 25 and 40 years old with COVID-19, enrolled during active disease.

The rearrangement uses TRBV27 and TRBJ1-6; no clear D. V gave up 0 bases and J gave up 4 bases, with 13 bases separating them. The germline CDR1 and CDR2 sequences are MNHEY and SMNVEV (reference sequence). CDR3 length: 17 residues. CDR3 protein: CASSLSFQERYNSPLHF. The CDR3 DNA follows: TGTGCCAGCAGTTTATCGTTCCAGGAAAGATATAATTCACCCCTCCACTTT.

The CDR3 DNA reads TGTGCCAGCAGTCCAAAGGTCCAGGGAGAAGCTTTCTTT. Translating gives CASSPKVQGEAFF. The rearrangement uses TRBV12-3 or TRBV12-4 and TRBJ1-1; possible D gene TRBD1, 5 bases. This CDR3 region has 13 residues. V was clipped by 5 bases and J by 8 bases, with 15 bases between them.

The chain carries TRBV6-5 and TRBJ2-7, with a tentative D call TRBD1 (6 bases). Between the trimmed V and J ends, which lost 5 bases and 3 bases, there was a span of 11 bases. The CDR3 has 13 amino acids. CDR1 and CDR2 from the germline V gene are MNHEY and SVGAGI. CDR3 coding DNA: TGTGCCAGCAGTAGCCGGGACAACTACGAGCAGTACTTC. Its translation: CASSSRDNYEQYF.

The chain joins TRBV7-9 to TRBJ1-2; maybe TRBD1 (5 bases). Germline CDR1 and CDR2: SEHNR and FQNEAQ (reference sequence). V lost 2 bases, J lost 6 bases, and 13 bases lay in between. The CDR3 length is 14 residues. This chain's CDR3 is CASSLLGAGDGYTF. CDR3 coding DNA: TGTGCCAGCAGCTTACTAGGGGCGGGGGATGGCTACACCTTC. The whole variable domain, remainder taken from reference TRBV7-9 and TRBJ1-2, is DTGVSQNPRHKITKRGQNVTFRCDPISEHNRLYWYRQTLGQGPEFLTYFQNEAQLEKSRLLSDRFSAERPKGSFSTLEIQRTEQGDSAMYLCASSLLGAGDGYTFGSGTRLTVV.

The chain recombines TRBV2 with TRBJ2-5; 9 nucleotides line up with TRBD1. Germline V gene lookup returns CDR1 SNHLY and CDR2 FYNNEI. The CDR3 has 14 residues. J was trimmed by 4 bases and V by 6 bases; bases with no gene match: 6. CDR3 region: CASRRTGVGETQYF. CDR3 DNA: TGTGCCAGCAGGCGGACAGGGGTAGGAGAGACCCAGTACTTC. Complete variable domain (other parts from reference TRBV2 and TRBJ2-5): EPEVTQTPSHQVTQMGQEVILRCVPISNHLYFYWYRQILGQKVEFLVSFYNNEISEKSEIFDDQFSVERPDGSNFTLKIRSTKLEDSAMYFCASRRTGVGETQYFGPGTRLLVL.

V is TRBV7-9 and J is TRBJ2-7; D is undetermined. V was trimmed by 7 bases and J by 7 bases, leaving 17 bases between them. Germline values: CDR1 SEHNR, CDR2 FQNEAQ (reference sequence). This CDR3 is 13 amino acids long. CDR3 sequence (DNA): TGTGCCAGCATGACTGACCCTCCCTGGGAGCAGTACTTC. It codes for CASMTDPPWEQYF.

This sequence joins TRBV11-2 and TRBJ2-5; maybe TRBD1 (8 bases). The V gene lost 6 bases and the J gene lost 1 base, with 24 bases spanning the gap. CDR1 and CDR2 (germline): SGHAT, FQNNGV. The CDR3 is 18 amino acids. The CDR3: CASRQGGGLAVFQETQYF. The DNA of the CDR3 is TGTGCCAGCAGACAGGGGGGGGGCCTAGCGGTTTTCCAAGAGACCCAGTACTTC. Full variable domain (remainder filled in from reference TRBV11-2 and TRBJ2-5): EAGVAQSPRYKIIEKRQSVAFWCNPISGHATLYWYQQILGQGPKLLIQFQNNGVVDDSQLPKDRFSAERLKGVDSTLKIQPAKLEDSAVYLCASRQGGGLAVFQETQYFGPGTRLLVL.

In this sample, this clone turned up once. The chain uses TRBV6-5 and TRBJ2-1; 7 bases line up with TRBD2. CDR1 and CDR2 (germline): MNHEY, SVGAGI. The CDR3 sequence is 15 residues long. The J segment lost 7 bases and the V segment lost 6 bases, leaving 12 bases of the junction unmatched. CDR3 amino acids: CASRIVGGPGNEQFF. DNA for the CDR3: TGTGCCAGCAGAATCGTGGGAGGGCCGGGGAATGAGCAGTTCTTC.

The V call is TRBV4-1, the J call TRBJ2-3; weak D call: TRBD1 (6 bases). The CDR3 contains 16 residues. The V gene's germline CDR1 is MGHRA and CDR2 YSYEKL. Trimming took off 0 bases at V and 2 bases at J, with 12 bases between the two ends. In DNA form, the CDR3 reads TGCGCCAGCAGCCAAGATTCATGGACAGACACAGATACGCAGTATTTT. Encoded protein: CASSQDSWTDTDTQYF.

The gene calls are TRBV6-5 and TRBJ1-5, with 7 bases fitting TRBD1. Germline loops: CDR1 MNHEY, CDR2 SVGAGI. With 7 bases clipped from V and 1 base from J, the junction kept 1 base outside the gene matches. This CDR3 comprises 13 residues. The CDR3: CASKQGSNQPQHF. The CDR3 DNA reads as TGTGCCAGCAAACAGGGGAGCAATCAGCCCCAGCATTTT.

DNA for the CDR3: TGTGCCAGCAGCCTCGGGACTAGCGGGAGGTACTCAGATACGCAGTATTTT. Translated, it gives CASSLGTSGRYSDTQYF. The rearrangement uses TRBV5-4 and TRBJ2-3; the match to TRBD2 covers 15 bases. CDR1 is SGHNT and CDR2 is YYREEE in the germline V gene (reference sequence). There are 17 residues in the CDR3. V shed 4 bases, J shed 4 bases, and the junction held 7 bases outside the gene matches. The full variable domain, in which reference TRBV5-4 and TRBJ2-3 provide the parts outside the CDR3, is ETGVTQSPTHLIKTRGQQVTLRCSSQSGHNTVSWYQQALGQGPQFIFQYYREEENGRGNFPPRFSGLQFPNYSSELNVNALELDDSALYLCASSLGTSGRYSDTQYFGPGTRLTVL.

In this sample, this clone turned up a few times. DNA for the CDR3: TGTGCCTGGAGCCAGCGGGAGGTTGAGTTCTTC. It specifies CAWSQREVEFF. The V and J genes are TRBV30 and TRBJ2-1, with 9 bases identical to TRBD2. Per the germline V gene, CDR1 is GTSNPN and CDR2 is SVGIG (reference sequence). The CDR3 runs 11 residues. With V trimmed by 3 bases and J by 14 bases, 5 bases remained unmatched.

This chain's CDR3 is CASSQDEGRDTQYF. The CDR3 coding sequence is TGTGCCAGCAGCCAAGACGAAGGGAGAGATACGCAGTATTTT. This chain uses TRBV3-1 (or the pseudogene TRBV3-2) with TRBJ2-3; tentatively, D is TRBD2 (5 bases). The germline V gene has CDR1 LGHDT and CDR2 YNNKEL (reference sequence). The CDR3 has 14 amino acids. The V gene lost 0 bases and the J gene lost 5 bases, with 9 bases spanning the gap.

This clone is a singleton in its sample. The V and J genes are TRBV18 and TRBJ2-2; possibly TRBD2 for D (6 bases). V was shortened by 4 bases and J by 6 bases, with 18 bases between the two germline ends. CDR1 is KGHSH and CDR2 is LQKENI in the germline V gene. The CDR3 has 16 amino acids. CDR3 residues: CASSRTPGLQPGELFF. CDR3 nucleotides: TGTGCCAGCTCACGAACCCCGGGACTGCAACCCGGGGAGCTGTTTTTT.

CDR3: CASSTGQGGEQFF. The CDR3 DNA sequence: TGTGCCAGCAGCACCGGACAGGGAGGTGAGCAGTTCTTC. This chain links TRBV7-3 with TRBJ2-1; 8 bases are shared with TRBD1. The CDR3 extends over 13 amino acids. Per germline, CDR1 SGHTA and CDR2 FQGTGA. V trimming: 5 bases; J trimming: 9 bases; junction bases outside the gene matches: 6.

The V and J genes are TRBV30 and TRBJ2-7; 7 positions agree with TRBD2. This CDR3 contains 13 residues. Germline trimming cut 7 bases from V and 1 base from J; bases unmatched to any gene: 7. Germline V lookup: CDR1 GTSNPN, CDR2 SVGIG (reference sequence). Here the CDR3 DNA reads TGTGCCTCGGAATGGCGGGGGTCCTACGAGCAGTACTTC. Translated: CASEWRGSYEQYF.

The V gene is TRBV5-1, the J gene TRBJ1-5; D possibly corresponds to TRBD1 (6 bases). V lost 1 base and J lost 8, with 16 bases in between. Per germline, CDR1 SGHRS and CDR2 YFSETQ. CDR3 length: 15 residues. CDR3 protein: CASSLMGGRQEPQHF. DNA of the CDR3: TGCGCCAGCAGCTTGATGGGGGGGCGCCAAGAGCCCCAGCATTTT.

This clone appeared a few times. This sequence joins TRBV6-5 and TRBJ2-7; 9 positions agree with TRBD1. Germline V gene lookup returns CDR1 MNHEY and CDR2 SVGAGI. V was clipped by 5 bases and J by 6 bases; unmatched bases: 8. The CDR3 runs to 14 residues. The CDR3 region has the DNA TGTGCCAGCAGTACGGACAGGGGATGGAGCGAGCAGTACTTC. As protein: CASSTDRGWSEQYF.

The genes are TRBV5-1 and TRBJ2-4; 11 bases fit TRBD1. The J segment lost 3 bases and the V segment lost 0 bases, leaving 11 bases of the junction unmatched. The germline CDR1 and CDR2 sequences are SGHRS and YFSETQ. This CDR3 comprises 19 residues. DNA of the CDR3: TGCGCCAGCAGCTTGGGGACAGGGGGCGCCGAGGAAATCAAAAACATTCAGTACTTC. Residues: CASSLGTGGAEEIKNIQYF.

The chain employs TRBV27 and TRBJ2-2; perhaps TRBD1 as D (6 bases). V was clipped by 6 bases and J by 5 bases, with 16 bases between them. The germline gives CDR1 MNHEY, CDR2 SMNVEV (reference sequence). CDR3 length equals 15 residues. The CDR3 coding sequence is TGTGCCAGCAGCCCGGGACCTCAGGGGACCGGGGAGCTGTTTTTT. As protein: CASSPGPQGTGELFF.

The rearrangement uses TRBV10-3 and TRBJ2-3; D ambiguous. The germline V gene encodes CDR1 ENHRY and CDR2 SYGVKD. Deletions cut 1 base from V and 5 bases from J, with 7 bases between. This CDR3 comprises 13 residues. Here the CDR3 DNA reads TGTGCCATCAGTGAGTTTAGTCTAGATACGCAGTATTTT. Translation gives CAISEFSLDTQYF.

This rearrangement joins TRBV7-8 to TRBJ2-5, with a tentative D call TRBD1 (5 bases). The CDR3 is 14 amino acids. In germline, CDR1 is SGHVS, CDR2 FQNEAQ. V gave up 7 bases and J gave up 2 bases, with 14 bases separating them. In nucleotides, the CDR3 is TGTGCCAGCACCCCCTCGACAGTACAAGAGACCCAGTACTTC. Protein sequence: CASTPSTVQETQYF.

This chain links TRBV6-5 with TRBJ1-1; no clear D. The germline V gene has CDR1 MNHEY and CDR2 SVGAGI. The V and J ends lost 8 bases and 0 bases respectively, with 13 bases between them. CDR3 length: 14 amino acids. CDR3 amino acids: CASGGAALNTEAFF. CDR3 nucleotides: TGTGCCAGCGGAGGCGCGGCTTTGAACACTGAAGCTTTCTTT.

CDR3 region: CAWTLRADSPLHF. As DNA, the CDR3 is TGTGCCTGGACCCTAAGAGCGGATTCACCCCTCCACTTT. This chain links TRBV30 with TRBJ1-6; no firm D call. The CDR3 covers 13 residues. Germline V CDR1 and CDR2: GTSNPN, SVGIG (reference sequence). V was shortened by 4 bases and J by 8 bases, with 12 bases between the two germline ends.

This chain connects TRBV5-1 to TRBJ2-3, with D possibly being TRBD2 (6 bases). The V gene lost 7 bases and the J gene lost 0 bases, with 15 bases spanning the gap. This CDR3 has 15 residues. Germline V gives CDR1 SGHRS, CDR2 YFSETQ. The CDR3, as DNA: TGCGCCAGCGCCGGGACTTCTACTAGCACAGATACGCAGTATTTT. This codes for CASAGTSTSTDTQYF.

The CDR3 sequence is CASSQQGQGAYEQFF. CDR3 sequence (DNA): TGCGCCAGCAGCCAACAAGGACAGGGGGCCTATGAGCAGTTCTTC. The chain couples TRBV4-1 to TRBJ2-1, with 11 bases matching TRBD1. This CDR3 region has 15 residues. CDR1 and CDR2 (germline): MGHRA, YSYEKL. V dropped 2 bases and J dropped 8; count of bases not matched to a gene: 5.

The count of this clone is one. The rearrangement joins TRBV28 to TRBJ1-1; TRBD1 agrees at 7 bases. Germline values: CDR1 MDHEN, CDR2 SYDVKM. CDR3 length: 14 residues. V trimming: 1 base; J trimming: 5 bases; junction bases outside the gene matches: 4. CDR3 protein: CASSLSQGVTEAFF. CDR3 nucleotide sequence: TGTGCCAGCAGTTTATCCCAGGGGGTGACTGAAGCTTTCTTT.

The J gene is TRBJ1-1, the V gene TRBV28; D not resolved. The CDR3 covers 14 residues. V lost 4 bases, J lost 6 bases, and 15 bases lay in between. Germline CDR1 and CDR2: MDHEN and SYDVKM. CDR3 in DNA: TGTGCCAGCAGTTACCACTCGGGAGTCCCTGAAGCTTTCTTT. Translation: CASSYHSGVPEAFF.

The chain recombines TRBV30 with TRBJ1-2; 8 positions match TRBD1. With V trimmed by 0 bases and J by 7 bases, 4 bases remained unmatched. CDR3 length equals 13 residues. The germline CDR1 and CDR2 sequences are GTSNPN and SVGIG (reference sequence). CDR3 sequence: CAWSVSGGFGYTF. CDR3 nucleotide sequence: TGTGCCTGGAGTGTATCAGGGGGCTTTGGCTACACCTTC.

This clone was found a few times. This chain uses TRBV6-1 with TRBJ2-1; D is possibly TRBD2 (6 bases). V lost 4 bases, J lost 4 bases, and 17 bases lay in between. Germline assignment: CDR1 MNHNS and CDR2 SASEGT. The CDR3 runs 16 residues. CDR3 residues: CASSAPDPGRYNEQFF. DNA of the CDR3: TGTGCCAGCAGTGCACCGGATCCCGGGAGATACAATGAGCAGTTCTTC.

This clone was recorded once. The chain uses TRBV19 and TRBJ1-2, with TRBD1 as a possible D gene (5 bases). Germline-derived CDR1 and CDR2 are LNHDA and SQIVND (reference sequence). Trimming stripped 6 bases from V and 0 bases from J, with 8 bases between. The CDR3 totals 13 residues. CDR3 in amino acids: CASRIRANYGYTF. The CDR3 DNA sequence: TGTGCCAGTAGAATCAGGGCTAACTATGGCTACACCTTC.

This chain links TRBV4-1 with TRBJ2-5, with 7 bases fitting TRBD2. Trimming took 1 base from V and 3 from J; bases not matched to a gene: 11. This CDR3 region has 17 residues. Germline-derived CDR1 and CDR2 are MGHRA and YSYEKL. The CDR3 loop is CASSQVWGREVEETQYF. Written as DNA, the CDR3 is TGCGCCAGCAGCCAAGTGTGGGGTCGGGAGGTGGAAGAGACCCAGTACTTC.